The sequence of this TCR beta chain was determined in a study of T cells after yellow fever vaccination (dated by TCRdb to between 2018 and 2021). For the study in its entirety: The SMART-Seq v4 Ultra Low Input RNA kit was used to prepare libraries from fractions with low cell numbers. Two healthy male donors, one aged 18 to 30 and one aged 30 to 39 years, were included in the cohort. Blood was collected at multiple timepoints before and after primary and secondary immunization, and bulk PBMC replicates and cell subsets were isolated. To track T-cell clones before and after primary and booster YFV17D yellow fever vaccination, bulk TCR alpha and beta repertoires were sequenced longitudinally. What the work shows at the level of the full study, not this receptor alone: After the booster, most clones that had expanded after primary vaccination were detected again (over 95% of CD4 and around nine tenths of CD8), suggesting broad maintenance of memory. Computational filtering was needed because FACS-sorted repertoires could contain abundant contaminating clonotypes from the bulk population. A small fraction of clonotypes showed up in both the CD4 and CD8 compartments, probably as a result of convergent recombination. Compared with the primary T-cell response, the secondary T-cell response was faster but weaker, reaching its peak on day 5 rather than on day 15. Only two donors were included in the study, so the extent to which the findings can be generalized is limited.

Trimming takes 0 bases from V and 2 bases from J, and the germline ends sit 12 bases apart. The CDR3 sequence holds 16 residues, the cysteine and phenylalanine included. The kept DNA is CDR3 alone, 48 bases in frame from the first base. From the germline V gene, CDR1 is SGDLS and CDR2 is YYNGEE. TCR cDNA was made using 5'RACE template switching, a step that added a universal primer site and unique molecular identifiers. Priming of cDNA synthesis was performed from both the TCR alpha and TCR beta constant segments. Library amplification involved two PCR steps, and the second step added sample barcodes and sequencing adapters. Sequencing of the libraries was done on either Illumina HiSeq 2500 (2x100 bp) or NovaSeq (2x150 bp). In the paper's pipeline: MIGEC handled demultiplexing of reads and collapsing into UMI consensus sequences, while MiXCR performed V(D)J alignment. Clonotypes responding to the vaccine were identified with edgeR on replicate PBMC samples, with the criteria of FDR below 0.01 and a log2 fold change above 5 up to day 15. Each bulk clonotype received a CD4 or CD8 identity based on whether the sequenced CD4 or CD8 repertoire contained that clonotype at higher abundance. TCRdb ran its own pipeline on the public reads, namely fastp trimming at Q25 and MiXCR clone calling, and kept in-frame beta chains. Each entry is one CDR3 protein sequence, shown with its most common DNA and genes. These V and J calls derive from TCRdb rather than the authors' analysis. Present in this sample are around 63,000 distinct CDR3 sequences, less than 8.5% of which were seen just once. The ten largest clones capture 36% of the sample.

This clonotype was found many times. Its specific antigen is unknown. Base quality data are lacking; no much larger clone is found one base away. The sample's treatment or condition label, in plain terms: live attenuated yellow fever vaccine strain. A standard Ficoll-Paque protocol was used to isolate PBMCs from peripheral blood. Dynabeads CD4 and CD8 positive selection kits were used to isolate the CD4 and CD8 T-cell fractions. TriZol was used to extract RNA from bulk PBMCs, CD4 and CD8 fractions, and dextramer-positive and dextramer-negative fractions. Recombination linked TRBV9 to TRBJ2-1, with an unclear D gene assignment. The input for sequencing was CD8+ T cells sorted from PBMCs, taken 15 days after the yellow fever booster vaccination. The receptor comes from a man in his thirties or forties who received the YFV17D yellow fever vaccine. The CDR3 protein is CASSVESDPPYNEQFF. The sequence in DNA is TGTGCCAGCAGCGTAGAAAGCGACCCACCCTACAATGAGCAGTTCTTC. With all but the CDR3 taken from the reference TRBV9 and TRBJ2-1 genes, the full variable domain is: DSGVTQTPKHLITATGQRVTLRCSPRSGDLSVYWYQQSLDQGLQFLIQYYNGEERAKGNILERFSAQQFPDLHSELNLSSLELGDSALYFCASSVESDPPYNEQFFGPGTRLTVL.